This T cell receptor beta chain was observed in a study of blood T cell dynamics during melanoma immunotherapy. Time point denoted: pre-treatment baseline. Blood was drawn before treatment and at week 3 after checkpoint blockade. Data came from immunoSEQ multiplex PCR; TCRdb stores just in-frame clones and leaves some out. This table has some 13,000 clones, 92% appearing once. This CDR3 has 13 amino acids. V was clipped by 6 bases and J by 3 bases, with 12 bases between them. Germline values: CDR1 PRHDT, CDR2 FYEKMQ (reference sequence). The chain couples TRBV13 to TRBJ2-7; D ambiguous. The sample in question was effector memory CD8+ T cells from blood, obtained from a patient treated with checkpoint blockade. The receptor was isolated from a human donor with melanoma. CDR3 DNA: TGTGCCAGCAGTCCTGACGGTTACTACGAGCAGTACTTC. Its protein product is CASSPDGYYEQYF.